This entry lists 4 T cell receptor beta chains sequenced from one sample in a study of CD8+ T cells in alopecia areata. Sorting of pooled cutaneous lymph node cells used CD4, CD8alpha, NKG2D, NKG2ACE and other markers. cDNA prepared by RNA extraction and subsequent reverse transcription served as the template for sequencing. TCRdb's table, derived via immunoSEQ multiplex PCR, lists solely in-frame clones and lacks some. This sample carries 250,000 or so clones and no singletons, and more than 0.95% goes to the top ten. Sequenced: CD4+ T cells sorted from a lymph node. The receptors were gathered from a C3H/HeJ mouse with alopecia areata. MHC haplotype of the strain: H2-k.

Regarding this clone: The listed genes are named as in mouse. Coverage ceases 4 residues before the CDR3 finishes, and the germline J gene fills in the end. The chain is built from TRBV19 and TRBJ2-7; possibly TRBD1 for D (5 bases). The CDR3 is made up of 13 amino acids. CDR1 and CDR2 (germline): FNHDT, SITEND (reference sequence). CDR3 sequence reads: CASSLRQKYEQYF. Incomplete CDR3 DNA: TGTGCCAGCAGTCTCCGACAGAAATAT. Full variable domain (outside the CDR3, taken from reference TRBV19 and TRBJ2-7): GGIITQTPKFLIGQEGQKLTLKCQQNFNHDTMYWYRQDSGKGLRLIYYSITENDLQKGDLSEGYDASREKKSSFSLTVTSAQKNEMAVFLCASSLRQKYEQYFGPGTRLTVL.

Worth noting for this clone: Mouse germline and gene names are used. The covered CDR3 bases are TGTGCCAGCAGTAAGGAGGGGGCGCGGGAC. This encodes CASSKEGARD. The CDR3, in full, reads CASSKEGARDTQYF. The chain links TRBV13-1 to TRBJ2-5, with a weak D call TRBD1 (7 bases). The read stops 4 residues short of the end of the CDR3; the missing end is completed from the germline J gene. Germline V lookup: CDR1 NSHNY, CDR2 SYGAGN. This CDR3 is built from 14 residues.

As regards this clone: Gene names denote mouse genes. The read gets to within 4 residues of the CDR3 end, and the germline J gene fills in the rest. Other nucleotide sequences from this sample produce the same CDR3. V and J are TRBV5 and TRBJ1-1; D possibly corresponds to TRBD1 (5 bases). The CDR3 has 15 residues. V was trimmed by 1 base and J by 0 bases, leaving 9 bases between them. Germline CDR1 reads LGHNA; CDR2 reads YNLKQL (reference sequence). Incomplete CDR3 DNA: TGTGCCAGCAGCCAAGTAGGACAAGCAAACACA. Protein sequence: CASSQVGQANT. The full CDR3 sequence reads CASSQVGQANTEVFF.

There are a few counts of this clone. Each gene name is a mouse one. From the germline J gene comes the end of the CDR3, since the read stops 4 residues before it. Other DNA sequences from this sample encode an identical CDR3 as well. The V gene is TRBV1, the J gene TRBJ2-1; the match to TRBD1 covers 10 bases. CDR1 is NSQYPW and CDR2 is LRSPGD in the germline V gene (reference sequence). The CDR3 consists of 15 residues. Losses at the gene ends were 3 bases for V and 1 base for J; bases not matched to a gene: 0. The sequenced CDR3 bases are TGCACCTGCAGTGCGGGACAGGGGAACTATGCT. It translates to CTCSAGQGNYA. The CDR3 in full is CTCSAGQGNYAEQFF.